Below are 10 T cell receptor beta chains sequenced from a single sample in a study of blood T cell repertoires in COVID-19. Produced via immunoSEQ multiplex PCR; TCRdb's table is partial and in-frame only. This sample has fewer than 300,000 clones, with 81% found just once. Sequenced: peripheral blood. These receptors were obtained from a woman aged 55-69 years with active or convalescent COVID-19.

The chain employs TRBV5-1 and TRBJ2-1; 8 bases agree with TRBD1. From germline, CDR1 is SGHRS and CDR2 YFSETQ. J was trimmed by 9 bases and V by 7 bases; bases with no gene match: 18. The CDR3 length is 16 residues. The CDR3 is CASSDGQGRGVGEQFF. CDR3 in DNA: TGCGCCAGCTCGGACGGACAGGGTAGGGGAGTAGGTGAGCAGTTCTTC.

The chain couples TRBV30 to TRBJ2-6; D call uncertain. With 1 base removed from V and 4 bases from J, the gap between germline ends came to 11 bases. This CDR3 has 15 residues. The germline V gene has CDR1 GTSNPN and CDR2 SVGIG (reference sequence). CDR3 sequence: CAWSEMGSGANVLTF. Written as DNA, the CDR3 is TGTGCCTGGAGTGAGATGGGCTCGGGGGCCAACGTCCTGACTTTC.

This clone was observed a few times. The chain is built from TRBV7-3 and TRBJ2-1, with 12 bases that match TRBD2. CDR3 length: 14 residues. Looked up from germline, CDR1 is SGHTA and CDR2 is FQGTGA. With 5 bases clipped from V and 9 bases from J, the junction kept 5 bases outside the gene matches. The CDR3 reads CASSLAGGRSEQFF. The DNA of the CDR3 is TGTGCCAGCAGCCTAGCGGGGGGGCGGAGTGAGCAGTTCTTC.

This clone was seen at least ten times. This chain links TRBV5-6 with TRBJ1-5; tentatively, D is TRBD1 (5 bases). The CDR3 length is 18 residues. V lost 4 bases and J 12 bases, leaving 32 bases between the germline ends. Germline lookup yields CDR1 SGHDT and CDR2 YYEEEE. CDR3 amino acids: CASSRWRVAERGGRGQHF. CDR3 bases: TGTGCCAGCAGCCGTTGGAGGGTGGCGGAGCGGGGTGGAAGGGGCCAGCATTTT.

The chain carries TRBV11-2 and TRBJ1-6; D gene ambiguous. The CDR3 length is 15 residues. The V gene lost 0 bases and the J gene lost 8 bases, with 11 bases spanning the gap. Germline CDR1 and CDR2: SGHAT and FQNNGV. CDR3: CASSLDSAAYSPLHF. CDR3 sequence (DNA): TGTGCCAGCAGCTTAGACTCAGCGGCCTATTCACCCCTCCACTTT.

This clone was detected once. The chain links TRBV5-1 to TRBJ1-2; D is perhaps TRBD1 (5 bases). V lost 1 base and J 4 bases, leaving 14 bases between the germline ends. The CDR3 spans 15 residues. Germline V CDR1 and CDR2: SGHRS, YFSETQ. The DNA for the CDR3 is TGCGCCAGCAGCTTGTCGGGCAGGGCGGCCTATGGCTACACCTTC. This sequence encodes CASSLSGRAAYGYTF.

The DNA of the CDR3 is TGTGCCAGCAGTTCCCCATTTAGGGGGGGGACAGATACGCAGTATTTT. Amino acid sequence: CASSSPFRGGTDTQYF. V is TRBV28 and J is TRBJ2-3, with D perhaps matching TRBD2 (7 bases). V lost 4 bases to trimming and J lost 3 bases, with 17 bases between them. CDR1 is MDHEN and CDR2 is SYDVKM in the germline V gene. CDR3 length equals 16 residues.

The V and J genes are TRBV5-4 and TRBJ2-5; TRBD1 matches 7 bases. Looked up from germline, CDR1 is SGHNT and CDR2 is YYREEE (reference sequence). The CDR3 extends over 16 amino acids. The J segment lost 1 base and the V segment lost 4 bases, leaving 10 bases of the junction unmatched. CDR3 DNA: TGTGCCAGCAGCCCCTTAAGACAGGGCTTCCAAGAGACCCAGTACTTC. Its translation is CASSPLRQGFQETQYF.

The genes are TRBV2 and TRBJ2-1; the D gene is possibly TRBD2 (6 bases). CDR1 is SNHLY and CDR2 is FYNNEI in the germline V gene. This CDR3 is 15 amino acids long. V was pared by 5 bases and J by 2 bases, with 13 bases between. CDR3 sequence reads: CASSFSGSTYNEQFF. DNA of the CDR3: TGTGCCAGCAGTTTTAGCGGTTCGACCTACAATGAGCAGTTCTTC.

CDR3 DNA: TGTGCCAGCAGCCCTTCAGGTTTGTGGGGCAATCAGCCCCAGCATTTT. Amino acid sequence: CASSPSGLWGNQPQHF. This chain joins TRBV6-6 and TRBJ1-5; D is uncertain. From germline, CDR1 is MNHNY and CDR2 SVGAGI (reference sequence). This CDR3 spans 16 amino acids. V lost 6 bases and J lost 2, with 17 bases in between.